This TCR beta chain was recovered during a study of cytomegalovirus exposure and HLA in healthy donors. A multiplex PCR was run with 60 Vbeta primers and 13 Jbeta primers. Profiled with immunoSEQ multiplex PCR; TCRdb holds only in-frame clones, not every one. The sample consists of more than 250,000 clones, around nine tenths of them appearing once. Trimming removed 3 bases from V and 9 bases from J; junction bases left unmatched: 13. The CDR3 is 17 residues long. CDR1 and CDR2 (germline): SGDLS, YYNGEE. The sequencing sample was made of PBMCs. The origin of this receptor is a woman aged 18-35 years in good health and CMV-seronegative. V usage is TRBV9 and J usage is TRBJ2-1; 12 bases align to TRBD2. The CDR3 protein is CASSDLAGGPRLGEQFF. DNA of the CDR3: TGTGCCAGCAGCGACCTAGCGGGGGGGCCGCGATTAGGTGAGCAGTTCTTC.